This T cell receptor beta chain was recovered during a study of shared clonotypes between healthy human individuals. Trimming cost V 3 bases and J 2 bases, with 18 bases left between them. The CDR3 is 16 amino acids. Per the germline V gene, CDR1 is SGHDT and CDR2 is YYEEEE. Sequenced by immunoSEQ multiplex PCR; TCRdb stores in-frame clones only, minus some. This table has some 2,000,000 clones, about 94% appearing once. Naivety among CD8 cells was defined by CD45RO negativity and positive CCR7 selection, thereby excluding terminally differentiated effector memory CD45RA+ cells. Sample: naive CD8+ T cells sorted from blood. The TCR originated in a young man in good health. The chain is built from TRBV5-6 and TRBJ2-7; D might be TRBD1 (6 bases). CDR3 loop: CASSYTQGSFTYEQYF. For the CDR3, the DNA is TGTGCCAGCAGCTACACCCAGGGGAGTTTCACCTACGAGCAGTACTTC.